The 7 T cell receptor beta chains below all came from one sample that was sequenced in a study of cytomegalovirus exposure and HLA in healthy donors (dated by TCRdb to 2015 to 2018). Library creation used the immunoSEQ multiplex PCR assay. A mixture of 60 forward primers for TCR Vbeta segments and 13 reverse primers for TCR Jbeta segments was used in the multiplex PCR. TCRdb took over this immuneACCESS table, retaining in-frame rearrangements with V and J assigned. Such tables are incomplete; in checked studies, under half of the missing clones stem from an unresolved V gene, and the remainder is unexplained. The sample profile shows under 200,000 clones; around 68% of them were found once. The top ten clones comprise less than 1.5% of the sample. Source material: PBMCs. The receptors come from a man over 45 in good health and CMV-seronegative.

This chain links TRBV4-1 with TRBJ2-2, with a weak D call TRBD1 (5 bases). V shed 0 bases and J shed 4 bases, with 9 bases lying between them. This CDR3 is built from 15 residues. Per germline, CDR1 MGHRA and CDR2 YSYEKL. Here the CDR3 DNA reads TGCGCCAGCAGCCAAGAAGGACACCCCACCGGGGAGCTGTTTTTT. It yields the protein CASSQEGHPTGELFF.

This clone was counted a single time. The rearrangement links TRBV14 to TRBJ2-5, with 7 bases matching TRBD1. The germline V gene has CDR1 SGHDN and CDR2 FVKESK. The CDR3 loop spans 16 amino acids. Unmatched junction bases numbered 12, after V lost 4 bases and J lost 4 bases. The CDR3 reads CASSLLGTALGETQYF. The CDR3 DNA reads TGTGCCAGCAGCCTCTTAGGGACAGCCTTGGGAGAGACCCAGTACTTC.

The chain has TRBV7-9 and TRBJ2-2; 9 nucleotides agree with TRBD2. The CDR3 is made up of 16 amino acids. The V segment lost 0 bases and the J segment 5 bases; nucleotides outside the gene matches: 4. From germline, CDR1 is SEHNR and CDR2 FQNEAQ (reference sequence). Here the CDR3 DNA reads TGTGCCAGCAGCTTAGCGGGGACTAGCTTAACCGGGGAGCTGTTTTTT. This codes for CASSLAGTSLTGELFF.

The chain links TRBV5-1 to TRBJ1-2; TRBD1 aligns across 8 bases. Trimming took 1 base from V and 7 from J; bases not matched to a gene: 6. The CDR3 is 14 residues long. From germline, CDR1 is SGHRS and CDR2 YFSETQ. DNA for the CDR3: TGCGCCAGCAGCTTGACAGGGGGGTTGTCTGGCTACACCTTC. Its translation: CASSLTGGLSGYTF.

Comments on this clone: Sequence at one end of the junction differs from germline and may be a read error. Other DNA sequences in the sample encode the same CDR3. The rearrangement uses TRBV28 and TRBJ1-3; D not certain. Germline CDR1 and CDR2: MDHEN and SYDVKM. The CDR3 contains 13 residues. The CDR3 is CASSPQGGNTIYF. As DNA, the CDR3 is TGCGCCAGCAGTCCCCAAGGCGGCAACACCATATATTTT.

The V and J genes are TRBV27 and TRBJ1-2, with 8 bases lining up with TRBD1. CDR1 and CDR2 (germline): MNHEY, SMNVEV (reference sequence). The CDR3 contains 17 residues. With V trimmed by 2 bases and J by 6 bases, 14 bases remained unmatched. The CDR3 sequence is CASSLMGSTGAYNGYTF. CDR3 coding DNA: TGTGCCAGCAGTTTAATGGGGTCGACAGGGGCTTATAATGGCTACACCTTC.

The V call is TRBV9, the J call TRBJ2-4; the match to TRBD2 covers 7 bases. This CDR3 has 16 amino acids. The junction had 13 bases not matched to a gene; V was cut back by 4 bases and J by 6 bases. Germline loops: CDR1 SGDLS, CDR2 YYNGEE. In DNA form, the CDR3 reads TGTGCCAGCAGCCCCCGAAACGGGGAGGGTGGAAACATTCAGTACTTC. This encodes CASSPRNGEGGNIQYF.